The next 27 T cell receptor beta chains were all read from a single sample in a study of blood T cell repertoires in COVID-19 (TCRdb year 2020). The library was produced with the immunoSEQ multiplex PCR assay. As stored in TCRdb, this immuneACCESS dataset retains in-frame rearrangements with V and J assigned. A fraction of the clones does not appear; measured against another copy, unresolved V genes explain less than half of the discrepancy, and the remainder lacks a known reason. This sample comprises roughly 330,000 clones, about 90% of them detected only once. The top ten clones comprise around 5% of the sample. Material: PBMCs or T cells enriched from blood (not recorded which). The source is a man under 40 who had recovered from COVID-19.

This clone was seen only once. The genes are TRBV5-1 and TRBJ1-6; a weak D match, TRBD1 (5 bases). V was cut by 0 bases and J by 9 bases, with 16 bases left in between. The CDR3 spans 16 residues. The germline V gene has CDR1 SGHRS and CDR2 YFSETQ. CDR3 sequence (DNA): TGCGCCAGCAGCTTGGACGCCCAGGGTAGAGGTTCACCCCTCCACTTT. This gives the protein CASSLDAQGRGSPLHF.

The chain has TRBV27 and TRBJ2-1, with D tentatively TRBD1 (6 bases). Germline V CDR1 and CDR2: MNHEY, SMNVEV (reference sequence). This CDR3 is 16 amino acids long. The V and J ends lost 0 bases and 6 bases respectively, with 15 bases between them. The chain's CDR3 is CASSLSTGSRSNEQFF. Written as DNA, the CDR3 is TGTGCCAGCAGTTTATCGACAGGATCAAGGAGCAATGAGCAGTTCTTC.

The chain joins TRBV5-8 to TRBJ1-3, with D possibly being TRBD1 (5 bases). V dropped 4 bases and J dropped 0 bases, with 11 bases sitting between them. Germline V lookup: CDR1 SGHTS, CDR2 YDEGEE. This CDR3 spans 15 amino acids. The CDR3 DNA reads TGTGCCAGCAGCACGGGACTGCTCTCTGGAAACACCATATATTTT. Translation: CASSTGLLSGNTIYF.

The gene calls are TRBV27 and TRBJ1-2; tentative D call: TRBD1 (6 bases). CDR3 length: 12 amino acids. Germline V CDR1 and CDR2: MNHEY, SMNVEV (reference sequence). Trimming shortened V by 6 bases and J by 10 bases, and 15 bases separated the two germline ends. CDR3 nucleotide sequence: TGTGCCAGCAGCCATACAGGGAGTAACTACACCTTC. This translates into CASSHTGSNYTF.

There are a few counts of this clone. The CDR3 region is CASSLARGGTGELFF. The CDR3 DNA follows: TGCGCCAGCAGCTTGGCGCGGGGGGGCACCGGGGAGCTGTTTTTT. This chain joins TRBV5-1 and TRBJ2-2; 9 bases agree with TRBD2. Germline V gives CDR1 SGHRS, CDR2 YFSETQ. The CDR3 is made up of 15 amino acids. J gave up 4 bases and V 0 bases, and 1 base lay outside the gene matches.

This sequence joins TRBV25-1 and TRBJ1-1; D not certain. From germline, CDR1 is MGHDK and CDR2 SYGVNS. The CDR3 consists of 14 residues. V lost 10 bases and J lost 1, with 16 bases in between. CDR3: CATEPLAGNTEAFF. CDR3 coding DNA: TGTGCCACCGAACCTCTAGCAGGGAACACTGAAGCTTTCTTT.

The chain carries TRBV11-2 and TRBJ2-5; D is perhaps TRBD2 (5 bases). The CDR3 consists of 14 residues. CDR1 is SGHAT, CDR2 FQNNGV, per germline. The V gene lost 1 base and the J gene lost 5 bases, with 11 bases spanning the gap. CDR3 sequence: CASSLAAGPETQYF. As DNA, the CDR3 is TGTGCCAGCAGCTTAGCTGCGGGCCCCGAGACCCAGTACTTC.

The CDR3 protein is CASWTSGGAEAQDTQYF. CDR3 DNA sequence: TGTGCCAGCTGGACTAGCGGGGGGGCCGAAGCACAAGATACGCAGTATTTT. The rearrangement joins TRBV27 to TRBJ2-3; 15 bases line up with TRBD2. The germline V gene has CDR1 MNHEY and CDR2 SMNVEV (reference sequence). V lost 8 bases to trimming and J lost 5 bases; unmatched junction nucleotides: 11. This CDR3 has 17 residues.

The gene calls are TRBV7-8 and TRBJ2-1; 12 bases line up with TRBD2. V dropped 6 bases and J dropped 4; count of bases not matched to a gene: 10. CDR1 SGHVS and CDR2 FQNEAQ come from the germline V gene. CDR3 length: 17 amino acids. CDR3 amino acids: CASSQLAGGHLYNEQFF. Written as DNA, the CDR3 is TGTGCCAGCAGTCAACTAGCGGGGGGCCACCTATACAATGAGCAGTTCTTC.

The chain links TRBV21-1 to TRBJ2-7; TRBD2, as called in the table, went unchecked against the DNA. TRBV21-1 has pseudogene status. The CDR3 consists of 13 residues. The CDR3 sequence: CASSKVASYEQYF. CDR3 sequence (DNA): TGTGCCAGCAGCAAAGTAGCGTCCTACGAGCAGTACTTC.

The rearrangement joins TRBV6-5 to TRBJ1-1; the match to TRBD1 covers 7 bases. With V trimmed by 7 bases and J by 0 bases, 2 bases remained unmatched. The CDR3 has 13 amino acids. Germline V gene lookup returns CDR1 MNHEY and CDR2 SVGAGI. CDR3 protein: CASKGQMNTEAFF. CDR3 nucleotide sequence: TGTGCCAGCAAGGGACAGATGAACACTGAAGCTTTCTTT.

This clone has a single count. The V call is TRBV24-1, the J call TRBJ1-2; 11 bases map to TRBD1. The germline gives CDR1 KGHDR, CDR2 SFDVKD. The CDR3 is 13 residues long. J gave up 6 bases and V 9 bases, and 5 bases lay outside the gene matches. DNA of the CDR3: TGTGCCACCGCGGACAGGGGGCTCCATGGCTACACCTTC. Translated, it gives CATADRGLHGYTF.

V usage is TRBV18 and J usage is TRBJ1-4; D unclear. The CDR3 is made up of 13 amino acids. The germline gives CDR1 KGHSH, CDR2 LQKENI. The ends were cut back, 5 bases at V and 0 bases at J, with 4 bases in the middle. CDR3 in DNA: TGTGCCAGCTCATCTCCAACTAATGAAAAACTGTTTTTT. It encodes CASSSPTNEKLFF.

The J gene is TRBJ1-5, the V gene TRBV6-5; TRBD1 matches at 8 bases. V shed 7 bases, J shed 7 bases, and the junction held 6 bases outside the gene matches. This CDR3 spans 13 amino acids. The germline gives CDR1 MNHEY, CDR2 SVGAGI. CDR3 in DNA: TGTGCCAGCAATCACAGGGGGAGACAGCCCCAGCATTTT. Its protein product is CASNHRGRQPQHF.

The J gene is TRBJ1-2, the V gene TRBV5-1, with D maybe TRBD1 (5 bases). This CDR3 contains 15 residues. Germline CDR1 and CDR2: SGHRS and YFSETQ. The V and J ends lost 1 base and 1 base respectively, with 11 bases between them. The CDR3 DNA follows: TGCGCCAGCAGCTTGACGCAGGGAGGTAACTATGGCTACACCTTC. Amino acid sequence: CASSLTQGGNYGYTF.

This chain joins TRBV28 and TRBJ2-7, with 7 nucleotides matching TRBD2. This CDR3 has 14 residues. Trimming cost V 7 bases and J 4 bases; bases outside gene matches: 10. Germline CDR1 MDHEN, CDR2 SYDVKM. Here the CDR3 reads CASTPRREKYEQYF. The CDR3 DNA reads as TGTGCCAGCACCCCTAGGCGGGAGAAATACGAGCAGTACTTC.

The chain uses TRBV13 and TRBJ1-5; TRBD1 aligns across 10 bases. CDR1 PRHDT and CDR2 FYEKMQ come from the germline V gene (reference sequence). This CDR3 is 16 amino acids long. Germline trimming cut 6 bases from V and 2 bases from J; bases unmatched to any gene: 7. The CDR3 is CASRIDRGRGNQPQHF. The CDR3 coding sequence is TGTGCCAGCAGAATTGACAGGGGGCGAGGCAATCAGCCCCAGCATTTT.

This sequence joins TRBV5-5 and TRBJ2-4; D gene unclear. Germline loops: CDR1 SGHKS, CDR2 YYEKEE (reference sequence). The CDR3 extends over 17 amino acids. The V and J ends lost 0 bases and 0 bases respectively, with 13 bases between them. The CDR3 coding sequence is TGTGCCAGCAGCTTGGCCCTTTCGAAACTAGCCAAAAACATTCAGTACTTC. Translated: CASSLALSKLAKNIQYF.

As to this clone: This same CDR3 is encoded by further DNA sequences in the sample. The CDR3: CASSPSSGESSYEQYF. The CDR3 DNA reads as TGTGCCAGCAGTCCGTCTAGCGGGGAGAGCTCCTACGAGCAGTACTTC. V usage is TRBV27 and J usage is TRBJ2-7; TRBD2 agrees at 9 bases. The CDR3 covers 16 residues. CDR1 and CDR2 from the germline V gene are MNHEY and SMNVEV (reference sequence). V lost 5 bases and J lost 0; bases outside the gene matches: 8.

The V gene is TRBV6-5, the J gene TRBJ2-7; D possibly corresponds to TRBD2 (6 bases). The CDR3 runs 16 residues. Germline values: CDR1 MNHEY, CDR2 SVGAGI. V was cut by 0 bases and J by 2 bases, with 14 bases left in between. The CDR3: CASSYSLFREAYEQYF. In DNA form, the CDR3 reads TGTGCCAGCAGTTACTCGCTTTTCAGGGAGGCCTACGAGCAGTACTTC.

This chain joins TRBV27 and TRBJ1-2; 7 nucleotides agree with TRBD1. The CDR3 is 14 amino acids. Germline assignment: CDR1 MNHEY and CDR2 SMNVEV (reference sequence). Germline trimming cut 5 bases from V and 4 bases from J; bases unmatched to any gene: 7. DNA of the CDR3: TGTGCCAGCAGTCCCAGACAGGGCGGCTATGGCTACACCTTC. Amino acid sequence: CASSPRQGGYGYTF.

CDR3 residues: CAIGTSRVADTQYF. CDR3 nucleotides: TGTGCCATAGGGACTAGCAGGGTCGCAGATACGCAGTATTTT. The chain has TRBV10-3 and TRBJ2-3; 9 nucleotides agree with TRBD2. V gave up 9 bases and J gave up 4 bases; unmatched junction bases: 8. In germline, CDR1 is ENHRY, CDR2 SYGVKD. The CDR3 totals 14 residues.

The chain links TRBV5-6 to TRBJ1-5; 7 bases fit TRBD1. The CDR3 is made up of 16 amino acids. Germline-derived CDR1 and CDR2 are SGHDT and YYEEEE. J lost 1 base, V lost 2 bases, and 6 bases had no gene match. The CDR3 protein is CASSLLTQGSNQPQHF. As DNA, the CDR3 is TGTGCCAGCAGCTTATTAACACAGGGGAGCAATCAGCCCCAGCATTTT.

This clone was seen a single time. In DNA form, the CDR3 reads TGCGCCAGCGCGACAGGGTACACCGGGGAGCTGTTTTTT. It is translated as CASATGYTGELFF. This chain joins TRBV10-1 and TRBJ2-2; 7 bases match TRBD1. The V gene end was trimmed by 8 bases and the J gene end by 3 bases; junction bases not matched to a gene: 3. CDR1 and CDR2 from the germline V gene are WNHNN and SYGVQD (reference sequence). The CDR3 sequence is 13 residues long.

The chain links TRBV7-3 to TRBJ1-1, with 7 bases that match TRBD1. Unmatched junction bases numbered 8, after V lost 6 bases and J lost 4 bases. The CDR3 spans 14 residues. Per the germline V gene, CDR1 is SGHTA and CDR2 is FQGTGA. For the CDR3, the DNA is TGTGCCAGCAGTCCGACAGGGTTTGGCACTGAAGCTTTCTTT. As protein: CASSPTGFGTEAFF. The full variable domain, with the rest looked up from reference TRBV7-3 and TRBJ1-1, is GAGVSQTPSNKVTEKGKYVELRCDPISGHTALYWYRQSLGQGPEFLIYFQGTGAADDSGLPNDRFFAVRPEGSVSTLKIQRTERGDSAVYLCASSPTGFGTEAFFGQGTRLTVV.

The chain couples TRBV30 to TRBJ1-6, with 7 bases that match TRBD1. The trim removed 3 bases at V and 0 bases at J, leaving 5 bases unmatched. Germline V gives CDR1 GTSNPN, CDR2 SVGIG (reference sequence). The CDR3 spans 16 residues. In nucleotides, the CDR3 is TGTGCCTGGAGGGCACAGGGGAGCTCCTATAATTCACCCCTCCACTTT. This sequence encodes CAWRAQGSSYNSPLHF.

The chain carries TRBV5-1 and TRBJ1-2, with D unclear. Germline lookup yields CDR1 SGHRS and CDR2 YFSETQ. This CDR3 is built from 12 residues. The V gene lost 0 bases and the J gene lost 8 bases, with 8 bases spanning the gap. The CDR3 coding sequence is TGCGCCAGCAGCTTGGACGATGGCGGCTACACCTTC. Translation gives CASSLDDGGYTF.